This TCR beta chain derives from a study of blood T cell repertoires in COVID-19. Turning to the study itself: Researchers got acute and convalescent COVID-19 samples from the United States, Italy and Spain. Sources were T cells, B-cell-depleted T cells, or PBMCs; the material itself was cDNA or gDNA.

Sequenced by immunoSEQ multiplex PCR; TCRdb stores in-frame clones only, minus some. This repertoire shows 120,000 or so clones, 80% found once; its top ten account for 1.5% to 2%. The CDR3 contains 18 residues. Trimming cost V 5 bases and J 0 bases, with 20 bases left between them. Germline CDR1 reads SGHAT; CDR2 reads FQNNGV. The clonotype originates from a man in his 70s with acute or convalescent COVID-19. The V and J genes are TRBV11-2 and TRBJ1-3; D unclear. The sequencing sample was made of peripheral blood. The CDR3 loop reads CASSRTTRMGSSGNTIYF. The CDR3 DNA reads as TGTGCCAGCAGCCGCACGACACGGATGGGCAGCTCTGGAAACACCATATATTTT.